The clone carrying this T cell receptor (beta chain) appeared a few times. Its antigen is not identified. This record comes from a study of T cells in Graves' hyperthyroidism and ophthalmopathy. Points from the study as a whole: The blood repertoire included most of the expanded thyroid clonotypes above 0.001.

The CDR3 totals 14 residues. The V segment lost 6 bases and the J segment 5 bases; nucleotides outside the gene matches: 7. The V gene's germline CDR1 is ENHRY and CDR2 SYGVKD. Amplified TCR beta CDR3 regions derived from RNA transcripts. The TCR CDR3 first-round RT-PCR relied on the HTBI primer set. TCRdb analysed the multiplex PCR reads with MiXCR anew, one entry per CDR3 protein. The table lists approximately 720,000 distinct CDR3 sequences, around 20% of them singletons. Lactation, pregnancy, other autoimmune disease or uncontrolled infection excluded patients. The TCR was taken from a woman aged 45-60 years with Graves' hyperthyroidism that later progressed to Graves' ophthalmopathy. The rearrangement links TRBV10-3 to TRBJ2-3; 8 nucleotides agree with TRBD2. Sequencing was done on a sample of blood. The CDR3 reads CAISPRGGLDTQYF. The DNA for the CDR3 is TGTGCCATCAGCCCTCGGGGGGGATTAGATACGCAGTATTTT.